The 14 T cell receptor beta chains presented below share a single source sample, sequenced in a study of T-cell memory formation after mild COVID-19. Each CDR3 protein gets one entry after TCRdb re-called the 5' RACE reads with MiXCR. The data show under 350,000 distinct CDR3 sequences, with 15% to 20% seen just once and 22% held by the top ten. Sequenced input: PBMCs or a T cell subset sorted from them (not recorded which). Receptors were obtained from a man between 18 and 29 years old who had mild COVID-19 (a few samples of this study predate the infection). Cell type and time point are not known.

This clonotype appeared many times. The chain is built from TRBV6-2 or TRBV6-3 and TRBJ2-5; TRBD2 agrees at 10 bases. The J segment lost 2 bases and the V segment lost 4 bases, leaving 4 bases of the junction unmatched. The CDR3 contains 15 residues. Germline lookup yields CDR1 MNHEY and CDR2 SVGEGT. CDR3 region: CASSSLAGGQETQYF. CDR3 nucleotide sequence: TGTGCCAGCAGTTCTTTAGCGGGGGGACAAGAGACCCAGTACTTC.

The J gene is TRBJ2-7, the V gene TRBV5-1; D gene ambiguous. Germline V gene sequence: CDR1 SGHRS, CDR2 YFSETQ. Trimming left V 0 bases short and J 3 bases short, with 7 bases between. The CDR3 runs 13 residues. This chain's CDR3 is CASSLVPGYEQYF. CDR3 coding DNA: TGCGCCAGCAGCTTGGTTCCAGGCTACGAGCAGTACTTC.

This clonotype was observed a handful of times. V and J are TRBV12-3 or TRBV12-4 and TRBJ2-3, with a possible D match to TRBD1 (7 bases). The CDR3 length is 15 residues. V was cut by 6 bases and J by 1 base, with 14 bases left in between. The CDR3 region is CASRRQGLGTDTQYF. As DNA, the CDR3 is TGTGCCAGCAGACGACAGGGACTTGGCACAGATACGCAGTATTTT.

In its sample, this clonotype was seen many times. The V and J genes are TRBV5-1 and TRBJ2-5; no definite D call. V lost 4 bases and J 5 bases, leaving 9 bases between the germline ends. This CDR3 comprises 12 residues. Germline CDR1 is SGHRS and CDR2 is YFSETQ. The CDR3 DNA follows: TGCGCCAGCAGCGAGGAGCGCGAGACCCAGTACTTC. As protein: CASSEERETQYF.

This clonotype appeared a few times. V and J are TRBV24-1 and TRBJ2-1; D gene uncertain. Germline V lookup: CDR1 KGHDR, CDR2 SFDVKD. The ends were cut back, 7 bases at V and 6 bases at J, with 12 bases in the middle. The CDR3 sequence is 13 residues long. The CDR3 is CATSSGTFNEQFF. The CDR3 DNA follows: TGTGCCACCAGCTCCGGAACTTTCAATGAGCAGTTCTTC.

This clonotype was seen a handful of times. This sequence joins TRBV4-2 and TRBJ1-2; D gene ambiguous. The CDR3 sequence is 14 residues long. Trimming pared 0 bases from V and 8 bases from J, leaving 13 bases between. Germline V lookup: CDR1 LGHNA, CDR2 YNFKEQ. CDR3 region: CASSQELGLGGYTF. DNA for the CDR3: TGTGCCAGCAGCCAAGAACTGGGTCTCGGGGGCTACACCTTC.

The J gene is TRBJ2-3, the V gene TRBV5-6; D not certain. CDR1 and CDR2 (germline): SGHDT, YYEEEE. The CDR3 has 15 amino acids. Between the trimmed V and J ends, which lost 3 bases and 4 bases, there was a span of 15 bases. DNA for the CDR3: TGTGCCAGCAGCTCTCCCTCGCGGCAGGCAGATACGCAGTATTTT. Translated: CASSSPSRQADTQYF.

This clonotype was recorded a few times. The chain links TRBV2 to TRBJ2-7; possible D gene TRBD2, 5 bases. Per germline, CDR1 SNHLY and CDR2 FYNNEI. The CDR3 is 14 amino acids. The V and J ends lost 2 bases and 0 bases respectively, with 8 bases between them. The CDR3 reads CASSEQGSSYEQYV. The CDR3 DNA reads as TGTGCCAGCAGTGAACAAGGGAGCTCCTACGAGCAGTACGTC.

The chain recombines TRBV12-3 or TRBV12-4 with TRBJ2-2; maybe TRBD2 (5 bases). The CDR3 loop spans 14 amino acids. Trimming pared 2 bases from V and 4 bases from J, leaving 8 bases between. This chain's CDR3 is CASSLTRSTGELFF. Here the CDR3 DNA reads TGTGCCAGCAGTTTAACTAGAAGCACCGGGGAGCTGTTTTTT.

The chain couples TRBV11-2 to TRBJ2-7, with D hard to call. The CDR3 consists of 13 residues. V lost 5 bases to trimming and J lost 1 base, with 9 bases between them. Per the germline V gene, CDR1 is SGHAT and CDR2 is FQNNGV. CDR3: CASSPVFSYEQYF. The DNA for the CDR3 is TGTGCCAGCAGCCCAGTCTTTTCCTACGAGCAGTACTTC. The whole variable domain, filled in from reference TRBV11-2 and TRBJ2-7, reads EAGVAQSPRYKIIEKRQSVAFWCNPISGHATLYWYQQILGQGPKLLIQFQNNGVVDDSQLPKDRFSAERLKGVDSTLKIQPAKLEDSAVYLCASSPVFSYEQYFGPGTRLTVT.

The CDR3 region is CASSVSTGAEETQYF. In nucleotides, the CDR3 is TGTGCCAGCAGTGTCAGCACAGGGGCGGAAGAGACCCAGTACTTC. The V gene is TRBV27, the J gene TRBJ2-5; 7 bases agree with TRBD1. There are 15 residues in the CDR3. The V gene's germline CDR1 is MNHEY and CDR2 SMNVEV (reference sequence). Trimming took 5 bases from V and 3 from J; bases not matched to a gene: 9.

This clonotype was counted between two and nine times. The CDR3, as DNA: TGCGCCAGCTCTTGGGGAAACACTGAAGCTTTCTTT. Amino acid sequence: CASSWGNTEAFF. V usage is TRBV5-1 and J usage is TRBJ1-1, with D unclear. The CDR3 sequence is 12 residues long. Between the trimmed V and J ends, which lost 7 bases and 2 bases, there was a span of 9 bases. Germline CDR1 SGHRS, CDR2 YFSETQ.

The sample holds a few counts of this clonotype. The J gene is TRBJ1-6, the V gene TRBV30; the D is unclear. V was cut by 8 bases and J by 9 bases, with 17 bases left in between. Germline CDR1 is GTSNPN and CDR2 is SVGIG (reference sequence). CDR3 length: 13 amino acids. In DNA, the CDR3 is TGTGCCGCGGGGAGTTCCCGGAGTTCACCCCTCCACTTT. The encoded protein is CAAGSSRSSPLHF.

Only a few counts were recorded for this clonotype. This chain uses TRBV6-5 with TRBJ1-1; D remains unclear. The germline gives CDR1 MNHEY, CDR2 SVGAGI. V was shortened by 0 bases and J by 1 base, with 9 bases between the two germline ends. The CDR3 has 15 residues. The DNA for the CDR3 is TGTGCCAGCAGTTACTCTTACAATTGGAACACTGAAGCTTTCTTT. As protein: CASSYSYNWNTEAFF.